This TCR beta chain was sequenced for a study of blood T cell repertoires in COVID-19. The CDR3 runs 12 residues. Germline values: CDR1 MNHEY, CDR2 SVGAGI. The V end was cut by 8 bases, the J end by 5 bases, with 12 bases between. Measured with immunoSEQ multiplex PCR; TCRdb has only the in-frame clones, and not every one. This table holds more than 200,000 clones, around 87% found once. This chain connects TRBV6-5 to TRBJ1-2; no definite D call. The TCR comes from a man younger than 45 in a cohort exposed to, infected with or recovered from COVID-19 (not recorded which). The sequenced sample was PBMCs or T cells enriched from blood (not recorded which). CDR3 bases: TGTGCCAGCGGGCAGTCCCGTTATGGCTACACCTTC. Translation gives CASGQSRYGYTF.